A single TCR beta chain is shown here with its context. One end of the junction is discordant with germline, which a read error may explain. This specimen comes from a study of PD-L1 blockade in urothelial cancer. For the study at large: Blood gave a median about 150,000 T cells.

Added to each PCR by spiking were synthetic TCR analog templates. Assay used: immunoSEQ multiplex PCR; TCRdb lists only in-frame clones, some missing. Found here are about 88,000 clones, approximately 90% of them singletons; the top ten hold over 9%. Urothelial carcinoma affected the patients, and it was locally advanced or metastatic. The TCR originated in a man aged 60 to 69 with urothelial cancer. Here the sequenced sample was PBMCs, taken around atezolizumab (anti-PD-L1) treatment.

CDR3 region: CATSRDNSHQPQHF. As DNA, the CDR3 is TGTGCCACCAGCAGAGATAATAGCCATCAGCCCCAGCATTTT. This chain links TRBV15 with TRBJ1-5; D gene ambiguous. The CDR3 is 14 amino acids. Germline-derived CDR1 and CDR2 are LNHNV and YYDKDF (reference sequence).